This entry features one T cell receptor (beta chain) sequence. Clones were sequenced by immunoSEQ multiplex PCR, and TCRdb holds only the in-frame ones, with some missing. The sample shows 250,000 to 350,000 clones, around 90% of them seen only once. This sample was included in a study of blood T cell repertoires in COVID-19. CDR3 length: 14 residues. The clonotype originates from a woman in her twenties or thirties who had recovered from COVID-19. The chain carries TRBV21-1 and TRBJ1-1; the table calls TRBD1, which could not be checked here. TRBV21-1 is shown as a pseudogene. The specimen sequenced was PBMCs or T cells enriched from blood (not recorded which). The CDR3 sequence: CASNKRSGVLEAFF. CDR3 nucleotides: TGTGCCAGCAACAAACGGTCAGGGGTGCTTGAAGCTTTCTTT.